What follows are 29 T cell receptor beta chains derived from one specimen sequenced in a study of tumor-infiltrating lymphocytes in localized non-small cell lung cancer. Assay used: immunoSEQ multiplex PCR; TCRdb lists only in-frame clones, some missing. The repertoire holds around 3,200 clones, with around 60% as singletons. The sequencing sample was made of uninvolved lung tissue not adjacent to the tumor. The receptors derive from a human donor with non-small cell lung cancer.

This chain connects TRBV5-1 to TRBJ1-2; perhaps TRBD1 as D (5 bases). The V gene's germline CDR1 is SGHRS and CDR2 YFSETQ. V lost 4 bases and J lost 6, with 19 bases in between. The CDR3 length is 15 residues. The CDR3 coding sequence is TGCGCCAGCAGCCCAGGAGGGACCCGAAGGGATGGCTACACCTTC. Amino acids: CASSPGGTRRDGYTF.

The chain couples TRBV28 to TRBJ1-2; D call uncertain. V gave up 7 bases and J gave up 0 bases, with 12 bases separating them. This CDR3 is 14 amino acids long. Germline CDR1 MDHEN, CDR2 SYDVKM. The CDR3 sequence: CASTSAQTNYGYTF. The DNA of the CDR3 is TGTGCCAGCACCTCGGCACAGACTAACTATGGCTACACCTTC.

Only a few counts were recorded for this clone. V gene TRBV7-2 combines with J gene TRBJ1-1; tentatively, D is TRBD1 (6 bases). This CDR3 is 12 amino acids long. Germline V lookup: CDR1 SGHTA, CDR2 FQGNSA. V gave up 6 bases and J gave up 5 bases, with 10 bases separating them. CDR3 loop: CASSYRVTEAFF. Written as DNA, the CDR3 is TGTGCCAGCAGTTACAGGGTTACTGAAGCTTTCTTT.

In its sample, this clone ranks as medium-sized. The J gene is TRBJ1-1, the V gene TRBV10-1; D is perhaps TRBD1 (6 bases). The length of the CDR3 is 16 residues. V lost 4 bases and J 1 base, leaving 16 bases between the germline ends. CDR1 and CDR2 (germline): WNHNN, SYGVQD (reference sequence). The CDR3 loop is CASSGGHTAENTEAFF. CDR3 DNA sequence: TGCGCCAGCAGTGGGGGGCACACAGCGGAGAACACTGAAGCTTTCTTT.

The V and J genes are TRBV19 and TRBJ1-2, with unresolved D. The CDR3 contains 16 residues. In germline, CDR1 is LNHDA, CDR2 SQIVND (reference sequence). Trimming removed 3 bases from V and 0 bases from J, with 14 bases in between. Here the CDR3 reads CASSIMAAGANYGYTF. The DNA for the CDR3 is TGTGCCAGTAGTATCATGGCGGCCGGAGCTAACTATGGCTACACCTTC.

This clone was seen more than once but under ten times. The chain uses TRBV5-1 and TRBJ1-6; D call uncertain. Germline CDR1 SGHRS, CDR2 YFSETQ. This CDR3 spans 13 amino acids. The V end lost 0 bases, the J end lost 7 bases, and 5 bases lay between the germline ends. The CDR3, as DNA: TGCGCCAGCAGCTTGGGGCAGAATTCACCCCTCCACTTT. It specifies CASSLGQNSPLHF.

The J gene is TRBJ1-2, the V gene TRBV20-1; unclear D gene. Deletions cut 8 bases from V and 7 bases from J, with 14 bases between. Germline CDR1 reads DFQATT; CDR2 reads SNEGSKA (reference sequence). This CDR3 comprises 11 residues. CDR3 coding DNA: TGCAGTCCGTTCCCGGGTTCTGGCTACACCTTC. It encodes CSPFPGSGYTF.

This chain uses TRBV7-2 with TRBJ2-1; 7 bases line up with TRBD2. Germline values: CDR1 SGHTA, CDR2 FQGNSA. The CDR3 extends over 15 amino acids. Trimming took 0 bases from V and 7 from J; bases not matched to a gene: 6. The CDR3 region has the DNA TGTGCCAGCAGCTTAGCGTCGACTAGCCGGAATGAGCAGTTCTTC. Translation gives CASSLASTSRNEQFF.

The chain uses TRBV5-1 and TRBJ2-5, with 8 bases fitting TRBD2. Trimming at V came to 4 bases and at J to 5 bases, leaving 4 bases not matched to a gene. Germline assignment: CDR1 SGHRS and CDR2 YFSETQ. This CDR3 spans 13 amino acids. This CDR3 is CASSREGRETQYF. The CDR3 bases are TGCGCCAGCAGCCGGGAGGGCCGTGAGACCCAGTACTTC.

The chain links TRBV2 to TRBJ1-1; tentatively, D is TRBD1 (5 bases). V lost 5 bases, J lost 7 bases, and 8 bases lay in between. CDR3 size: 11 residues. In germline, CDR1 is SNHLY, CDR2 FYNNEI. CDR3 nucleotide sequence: TGTGCCAGCAGTCAGACAGATGAAGCTTTCTTT. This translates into CASSQTDEAFF.

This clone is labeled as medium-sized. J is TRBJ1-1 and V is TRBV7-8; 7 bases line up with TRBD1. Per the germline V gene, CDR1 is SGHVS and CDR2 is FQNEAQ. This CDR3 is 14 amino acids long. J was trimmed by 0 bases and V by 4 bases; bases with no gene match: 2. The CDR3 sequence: CASSWGQMNTEAFF. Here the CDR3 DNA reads TGTGCCAGCAGCTGGGGACAGATGAACACTGAAGCTTTCTTT.

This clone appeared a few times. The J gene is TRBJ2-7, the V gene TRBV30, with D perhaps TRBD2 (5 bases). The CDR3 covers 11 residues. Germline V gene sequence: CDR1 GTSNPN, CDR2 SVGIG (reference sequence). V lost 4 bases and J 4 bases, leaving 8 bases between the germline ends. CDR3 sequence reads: CAWTEGYEQYF. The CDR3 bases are TGTGCCTGGACCGAGGGTTACGAGCAGTACTTC.

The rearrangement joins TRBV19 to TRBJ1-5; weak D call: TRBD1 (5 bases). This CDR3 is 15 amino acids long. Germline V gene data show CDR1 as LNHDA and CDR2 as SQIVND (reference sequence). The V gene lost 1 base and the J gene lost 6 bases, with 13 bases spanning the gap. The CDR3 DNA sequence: TGTGCCAGTAGTATAGGGCAGGTTGGGGGTCAGCCCCAGCATTTT. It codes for CASSIGQVGGQPQHF. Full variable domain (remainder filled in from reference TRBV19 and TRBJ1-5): DGGITQSPKYLFRKEGQNVTLSCEQNLNHDAMYWYRQDPGQGLRLIYYSQIVNDFQKGDIAEGYSVSREKKESFPLTVTSAQKNPTAFYLCASSIGQVGGQPQHFGDGTRLSIL.

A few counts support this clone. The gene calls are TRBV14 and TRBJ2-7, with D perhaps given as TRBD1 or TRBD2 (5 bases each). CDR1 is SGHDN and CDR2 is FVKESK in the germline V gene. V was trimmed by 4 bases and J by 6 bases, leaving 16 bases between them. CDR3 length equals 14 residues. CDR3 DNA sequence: TGTGCCAGCAGCCTTCGGGACCGTGGGCTCGAGCAGTACTTC. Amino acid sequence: CASSLRDRGLEQYF.

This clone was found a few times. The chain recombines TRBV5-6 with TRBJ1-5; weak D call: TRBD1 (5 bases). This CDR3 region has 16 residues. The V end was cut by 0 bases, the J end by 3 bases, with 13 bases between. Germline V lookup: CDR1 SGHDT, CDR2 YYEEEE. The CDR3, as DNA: TGTGCCAGCAGCTTGGGGGGAGGCAGGGTCAATCAGCCCCAGCATTTT. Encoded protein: CASSLGGGRVNQPQHF.

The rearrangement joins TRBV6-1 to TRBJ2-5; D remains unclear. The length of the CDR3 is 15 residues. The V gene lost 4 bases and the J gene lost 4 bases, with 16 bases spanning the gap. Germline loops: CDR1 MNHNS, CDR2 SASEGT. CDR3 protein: CASSVVSTLGETQYF. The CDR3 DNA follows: TGTGCCAGCAGTGTTGTTAGCACTCTGGGAGAGACCCAGTACTTC.

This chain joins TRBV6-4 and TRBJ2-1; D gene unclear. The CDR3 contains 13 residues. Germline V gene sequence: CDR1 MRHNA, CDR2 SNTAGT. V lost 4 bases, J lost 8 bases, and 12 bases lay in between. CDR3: CASSVSPVYEQFF. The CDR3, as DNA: TGTGCCAGCAGTGTTAGCCCCGTCTATGAGCAGTTCTTC.

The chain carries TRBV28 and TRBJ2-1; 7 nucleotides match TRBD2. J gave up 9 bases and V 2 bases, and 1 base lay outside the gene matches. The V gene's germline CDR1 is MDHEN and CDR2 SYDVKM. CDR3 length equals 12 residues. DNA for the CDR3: TGTGCCAGCAGTTTACCGGGAGGTGAGCAGTTCTTC. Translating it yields CASSLPGGEQFF. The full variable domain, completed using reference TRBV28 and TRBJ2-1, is DVKVTQSSRYLVKRTGEKVFLECVQDMDHENMFWYRQDPGLGLRLIYFSYDVKMKEKGDIPEGYSVSREKKERFSLILESASTNQTSMYLCASSLPGGEQFFGPGTRLTVL.

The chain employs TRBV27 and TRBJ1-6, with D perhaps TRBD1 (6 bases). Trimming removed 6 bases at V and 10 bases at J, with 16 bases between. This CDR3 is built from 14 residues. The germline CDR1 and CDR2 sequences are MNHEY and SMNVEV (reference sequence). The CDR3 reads CASREGGLRSPLHF. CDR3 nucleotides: TGTGCCAGCAGGGAAGGGGGGCTTAGGTCACCCCTCCACTTT.

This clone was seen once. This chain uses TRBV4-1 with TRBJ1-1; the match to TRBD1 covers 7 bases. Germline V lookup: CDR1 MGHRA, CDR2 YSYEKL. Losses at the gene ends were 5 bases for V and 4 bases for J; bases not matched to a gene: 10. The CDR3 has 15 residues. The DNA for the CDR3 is TGCGCCAGCAGCTACCACAGGGGAAGGGTCACTGAAGCTTTCTTT. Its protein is CASSYHRGRVTEAFF.

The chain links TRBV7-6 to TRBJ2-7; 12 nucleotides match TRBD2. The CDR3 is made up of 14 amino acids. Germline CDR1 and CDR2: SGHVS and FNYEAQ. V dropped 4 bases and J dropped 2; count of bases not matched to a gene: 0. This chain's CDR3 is CASSSSGGAYEQYF. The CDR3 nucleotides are TGTGCCAGCAGCTCTAGCGGGGGGGCCTACGAGCAGTACTTC.

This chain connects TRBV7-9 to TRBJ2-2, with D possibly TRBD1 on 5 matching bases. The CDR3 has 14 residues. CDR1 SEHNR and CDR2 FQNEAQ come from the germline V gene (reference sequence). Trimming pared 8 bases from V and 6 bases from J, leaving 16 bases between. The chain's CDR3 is CASEPQGFAGELFF. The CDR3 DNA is TGTGCCAGCGAGCCCCAGGGATTCGCCGGGGAGCTGTTTTTT.

The CDR3 bases are TGTGCCAGCACCGGGGGCGCGAGCTACGAGCAGTACTTC. Protein sequence: CASTGGASYEQYF. This chain links TRBV5-4 with TRBJ2-7; D may correspond to TRBD1 or TRBD2 (6 bases each). The CDR3 is made up of 13 amino acids. In germline, CDR1 is SGHNT, CDR2 YYREEE (reference sequence). Trimming stripped 6 bases from V and 3 bases from J, with 13 bases between.

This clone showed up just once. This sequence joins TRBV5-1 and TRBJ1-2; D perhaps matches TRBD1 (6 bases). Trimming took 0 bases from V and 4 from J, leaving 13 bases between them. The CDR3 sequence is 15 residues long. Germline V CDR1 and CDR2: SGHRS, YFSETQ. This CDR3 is CASSLAPDRSYGYTF. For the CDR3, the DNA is TGCGCCAGCAGCTTGGCCCCTGACAGGAGCTATGGCTACACCTTC.

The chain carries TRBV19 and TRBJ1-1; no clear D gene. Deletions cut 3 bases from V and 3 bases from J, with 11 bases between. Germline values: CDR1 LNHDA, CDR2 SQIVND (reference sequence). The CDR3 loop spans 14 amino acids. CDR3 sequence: CASSMLTSYTEAFF. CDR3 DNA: TGTGCCAGTAGTATGCTAACCAGCTACACTGAAGCTTTCTTT.

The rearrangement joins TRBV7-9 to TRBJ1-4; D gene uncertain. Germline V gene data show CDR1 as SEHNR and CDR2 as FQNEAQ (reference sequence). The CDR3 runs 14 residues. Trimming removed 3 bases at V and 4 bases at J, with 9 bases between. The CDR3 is CASSFKDVNEKLFF. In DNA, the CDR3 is TGTGCCAGCAGCTTCAAGGACGTTAATGAAAAACTGTTTTTT.

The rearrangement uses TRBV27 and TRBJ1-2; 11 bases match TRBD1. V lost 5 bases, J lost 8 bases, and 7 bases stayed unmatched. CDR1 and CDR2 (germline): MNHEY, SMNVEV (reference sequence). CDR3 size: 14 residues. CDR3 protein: CASSMDRGQEGYTF. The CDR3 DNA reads TGTGCCAGCAGTATGGACAGGGGGCAAGAGGGCTACACCTTC.

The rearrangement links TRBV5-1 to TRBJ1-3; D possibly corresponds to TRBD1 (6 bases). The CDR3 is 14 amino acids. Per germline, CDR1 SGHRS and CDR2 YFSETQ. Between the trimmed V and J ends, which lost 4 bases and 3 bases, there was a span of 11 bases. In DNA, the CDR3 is TGCGCCAGCAGCCCCCGGACAGATGGAAACACCATATATTTT. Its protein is CASSPRTDGNTIYF.

The CDR3 nucleotides are TGTGCCAGCAGCTTAGGTGGGACAGGGGGCCTTTCCTACGAGCAGTACTTC. Its translation is CASSLGGTGGLSYEQYF. The J gene is TRBJ2-7, the V gene TRBV7-2; 12 bases line up with TRBD1. The CDR3 consists of 17 residues. Germline V gives CDR1 SGHTA, CDR2 FQGNSA. V was pared by 1 base and J by 1 base, with 5 bases of the junction left unmatched.